These 3 T cell receptor beta chains came from one sample sequenced in a study of cytomegalovirus exposure and HLA in healthy donors. Assay used: immunoSEQ multiplex PCR; TCRdb lists only in-frame clones, some missing. The top ten clones hold about 4.9% of a sample with 120,000 to 150,000 clones, about 87% of them seen once. Sequencing used PBMCs. The receptors derive from a man between 18 and 35 years old in good health and CMV-seropositive.

The rearrangement joins TRBV5-6 to TRBJ2-5; D remains ambiguous. Trimming cost V 3 bases and J 4 bases, with 4 bases left between them. Germline assignment: CDR1 SGHDT and CDR2 YYEEEE. The CDR3 is 11 residues long. The CDR3 DNA follows: TGTGCCAGCAGCTCCCGAGAGACCCAGTACTTC. As protein: CASSSRETQYF.

The chain recombines TRBV5-1 with TRBJ2-7; 10 nucleotides line up with TRBD1. The CDR3 length is 14 residues. The germline V gene encodes CDR1 SGHRS and CDR2 YFSETQ. The J segment lost 1 base and the V segment lost 7 bases, leaving 5 bases of the junction unmatched. CDR3 nucleotide sequence: TGCGCCAGCTCCGGGACAGGGGCTTCCTACGAGCAGTACTTC. Its translation is CASSGTGASYEQYF.

This sequence joins TRBV7-9 and TRBJ1-2; TRBD1 is a possible D gene (6 bases). The ends were cut back, 1 base at V and 7 bases at J, with 13 bases in the middle. Germline CDR1 is SEHNR and CDR2 is FQNEAQ (reference sequence). The CDR3 consists of 14 residues. The CDR3 coding sequence is TGTGCCAGCAGCTTAGTTCTGGGGGCGAGTGGCTACACCTTC. Translating gives CASSLVLGASGYTF.